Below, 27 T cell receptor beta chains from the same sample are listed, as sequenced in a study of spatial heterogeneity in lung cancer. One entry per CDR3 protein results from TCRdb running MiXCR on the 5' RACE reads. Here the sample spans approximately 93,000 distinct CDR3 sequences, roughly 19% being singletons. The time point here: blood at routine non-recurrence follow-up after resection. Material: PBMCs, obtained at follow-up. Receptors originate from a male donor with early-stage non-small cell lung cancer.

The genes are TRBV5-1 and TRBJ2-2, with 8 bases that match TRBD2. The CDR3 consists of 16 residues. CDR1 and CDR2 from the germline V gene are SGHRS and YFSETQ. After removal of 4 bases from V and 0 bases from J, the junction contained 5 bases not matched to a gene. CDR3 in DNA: TGCGCCAGCAGCGTTAGCGGGAAGGCGAACACCGGGGAGCTGTTTTTT. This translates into CASSVSGKANTGELFF.

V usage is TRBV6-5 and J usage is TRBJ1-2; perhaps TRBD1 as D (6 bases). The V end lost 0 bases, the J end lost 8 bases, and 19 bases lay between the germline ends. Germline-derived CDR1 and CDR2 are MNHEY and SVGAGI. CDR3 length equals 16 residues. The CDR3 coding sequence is TGTGCCAGCAGTTACTCGAGTCTACAGGGTTTTAGGGGCTACACCTTC. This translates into CASSYSSLQGFRGYTF.

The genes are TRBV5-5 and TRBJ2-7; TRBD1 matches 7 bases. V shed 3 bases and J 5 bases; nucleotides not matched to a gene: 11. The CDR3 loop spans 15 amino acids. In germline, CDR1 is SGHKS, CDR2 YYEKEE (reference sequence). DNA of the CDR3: TGTGCCAGCAGCTGGGAAATGGGACAGCCTAACGAGCAGTACGTC. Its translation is CASSWEMGQPNEQYV.

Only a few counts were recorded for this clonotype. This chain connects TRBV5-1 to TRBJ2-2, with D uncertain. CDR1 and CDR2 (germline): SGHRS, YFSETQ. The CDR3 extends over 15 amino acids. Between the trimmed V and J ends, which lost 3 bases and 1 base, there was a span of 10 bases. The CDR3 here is CASSSNLQNTGELFF. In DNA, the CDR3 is TGCGCCAGCAGCTCGAACTTACAGAACACCGGGGAGCTGTTTTTT.

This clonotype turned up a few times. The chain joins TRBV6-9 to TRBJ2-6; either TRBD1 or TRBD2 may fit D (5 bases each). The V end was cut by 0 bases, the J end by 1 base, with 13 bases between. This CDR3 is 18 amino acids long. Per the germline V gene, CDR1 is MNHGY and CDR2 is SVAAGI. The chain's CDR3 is CASSYSCEGKSGANVLTF. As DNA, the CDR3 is TGTGCCAGCAGTTATTCTTGTGAGGGGAAATCTGGGGCCAACGTCCTGACTTTC.

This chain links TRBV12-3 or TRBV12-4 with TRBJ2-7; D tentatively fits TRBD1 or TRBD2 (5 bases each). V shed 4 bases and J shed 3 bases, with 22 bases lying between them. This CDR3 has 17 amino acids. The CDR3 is CASSSPGGGSIDYEQYV. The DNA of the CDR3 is TGTGCCAGCAGTTCCCCTGGTGGGGGAAGTATCGACTACGAGCAGTACGTC.

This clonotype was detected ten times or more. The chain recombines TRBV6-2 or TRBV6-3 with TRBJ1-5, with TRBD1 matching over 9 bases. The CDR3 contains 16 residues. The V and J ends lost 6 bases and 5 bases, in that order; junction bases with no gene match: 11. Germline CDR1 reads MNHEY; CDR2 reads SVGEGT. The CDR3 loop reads CASSLSSGTGHQPQHF. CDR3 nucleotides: TGTGCCAGCAGCCTATCCTCCGGGACAGGGCATCAGCCCCAGCATTTT.

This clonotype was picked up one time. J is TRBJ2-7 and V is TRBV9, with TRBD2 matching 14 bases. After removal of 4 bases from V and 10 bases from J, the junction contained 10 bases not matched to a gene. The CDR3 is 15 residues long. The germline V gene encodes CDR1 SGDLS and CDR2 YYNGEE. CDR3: CASSSDGLAGGKQYF. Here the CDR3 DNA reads TGTGCCAGCAGCTCCGACGGACTAGCGGGAGGAAAACAGTACTTC.

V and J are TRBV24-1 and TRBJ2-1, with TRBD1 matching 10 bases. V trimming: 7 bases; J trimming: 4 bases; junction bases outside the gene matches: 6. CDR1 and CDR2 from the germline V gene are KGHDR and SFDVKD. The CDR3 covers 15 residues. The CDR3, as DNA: TGTGCCACCAGCCTGAGGACAGGGGGGTACAATGAGCAGTTCTTC. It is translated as CATSLRTGGYNEQFF.

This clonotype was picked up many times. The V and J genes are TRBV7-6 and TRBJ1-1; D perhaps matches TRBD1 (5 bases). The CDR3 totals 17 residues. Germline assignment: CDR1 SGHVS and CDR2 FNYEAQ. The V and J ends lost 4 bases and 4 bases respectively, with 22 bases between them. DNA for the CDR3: TGTGCCAGCAGCTCTAGATCCGGACATTACGGGAGCACTGAAGCTTTCTTT. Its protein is CASSSRSGHYGSTEAFF.

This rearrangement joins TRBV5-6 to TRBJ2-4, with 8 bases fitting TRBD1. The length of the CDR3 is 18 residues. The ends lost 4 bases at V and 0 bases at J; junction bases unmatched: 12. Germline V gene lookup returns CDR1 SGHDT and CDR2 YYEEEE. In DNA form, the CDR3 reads TGTGCCAGCAGCCCGGAGGGACAGGAACTTTTAGCCAAAAACATTCAGTACTTC. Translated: CASSPEGQELLAKNIQYF.

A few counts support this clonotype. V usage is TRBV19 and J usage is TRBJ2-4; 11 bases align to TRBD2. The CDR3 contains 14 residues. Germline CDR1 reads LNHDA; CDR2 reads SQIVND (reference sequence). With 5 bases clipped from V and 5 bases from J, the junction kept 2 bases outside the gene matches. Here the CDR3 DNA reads TGTGCCAGTAGTTTGGGACTAGCGGAAAACATTCAGTACTTC. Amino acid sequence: CASSLGLAENIQYF.

The DNA for the CDR3 is TGCAGTGCTACCCCGTGGGAGCGGGAGGGCCGCGAGCAGTACTTC. It codes for CSATPWEREGREQYF. The rearrangement joins TRBV20-1 to TRBJ2-7; TRBD2 matches 10 bases. Germline CDR1 DFQATT, CDR2 SNEGSKA (reference sequence). The CDR3 is made up of 15 amino acids. The V gene end was trimmed by 4 bases and the J gene end by 6 bases; junction bases not matched to a gene: 12.

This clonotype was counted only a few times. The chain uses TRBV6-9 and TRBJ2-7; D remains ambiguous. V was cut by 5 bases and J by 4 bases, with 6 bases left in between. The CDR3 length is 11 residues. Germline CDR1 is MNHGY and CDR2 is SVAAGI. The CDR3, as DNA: TGTGCCAGCAGTCGGAGTTACGAGCAGTACTTC. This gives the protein CASSRSYEQYF.

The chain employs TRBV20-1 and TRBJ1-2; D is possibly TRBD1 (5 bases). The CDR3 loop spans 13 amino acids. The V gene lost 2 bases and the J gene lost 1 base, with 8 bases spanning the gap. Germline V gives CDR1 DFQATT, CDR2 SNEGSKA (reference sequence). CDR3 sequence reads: CSARSGGNYGYTF. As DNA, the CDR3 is TGCAGTGCTAGATCCGGGGGTAACTATGGCTACACCTTC.

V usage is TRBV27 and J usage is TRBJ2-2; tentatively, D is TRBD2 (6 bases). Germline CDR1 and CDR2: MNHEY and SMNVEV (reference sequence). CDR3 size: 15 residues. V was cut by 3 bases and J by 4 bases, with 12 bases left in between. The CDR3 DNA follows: TGTGCCAGCAGTTTTTCGGGAGTGGGCACCGGGGAGCTGTTTTTT. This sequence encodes CASSFSGVGTGELFF.

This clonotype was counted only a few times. The CDR3 loop reads CASSLAPGEQYV. CDR3 coding DNA: TGTGCCAGCAGCTTAGCTCCGGGCGAGCAGTACGTC. V usage is TRBV5-6 and J usage is TRBJ2-7; D gene unclear. The V and J ends lost 2 bases and 6 bases respectively, with 9 bases between them. Germline V gene data show CDR1 as SGHDT and CDR2 as YYEEEE. The CDR3 covers 12 residues.

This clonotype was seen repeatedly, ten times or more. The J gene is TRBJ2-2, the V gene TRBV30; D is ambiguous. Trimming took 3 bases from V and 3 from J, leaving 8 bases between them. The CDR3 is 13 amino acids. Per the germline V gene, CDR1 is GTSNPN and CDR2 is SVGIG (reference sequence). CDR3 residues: CAWRDHHTGELFF. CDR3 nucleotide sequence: TGTGCCTGGAGGGATCATCACACCGGGGAGCTGTTTTTT.

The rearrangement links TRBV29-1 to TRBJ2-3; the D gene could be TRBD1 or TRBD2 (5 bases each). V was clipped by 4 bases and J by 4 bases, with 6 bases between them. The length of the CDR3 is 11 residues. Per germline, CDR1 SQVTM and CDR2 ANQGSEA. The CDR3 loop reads CSVGGADTQYF. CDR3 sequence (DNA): TGCAGCGTTGGAGGGGCAGATACGCAGTATTTT.

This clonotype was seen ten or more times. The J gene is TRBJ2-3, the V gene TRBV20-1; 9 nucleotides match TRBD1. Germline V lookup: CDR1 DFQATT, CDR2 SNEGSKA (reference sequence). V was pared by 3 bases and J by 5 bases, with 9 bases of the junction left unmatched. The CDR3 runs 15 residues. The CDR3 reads CSASSTGGSEDTQYF. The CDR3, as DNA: TGCAGTGCTAGCTCAACAGGGGGCAGTGAAGATACGCAGTATTTT.

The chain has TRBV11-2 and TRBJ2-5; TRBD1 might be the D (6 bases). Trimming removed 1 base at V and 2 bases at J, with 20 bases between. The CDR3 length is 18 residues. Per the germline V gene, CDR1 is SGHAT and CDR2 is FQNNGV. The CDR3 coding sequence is TGTGCCAGCAGCTTAGGCGTTGTTCGAGACAGGCCTCAAGAGACCCAGTACTTC. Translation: CASSLGVVRDRPQETQYF.

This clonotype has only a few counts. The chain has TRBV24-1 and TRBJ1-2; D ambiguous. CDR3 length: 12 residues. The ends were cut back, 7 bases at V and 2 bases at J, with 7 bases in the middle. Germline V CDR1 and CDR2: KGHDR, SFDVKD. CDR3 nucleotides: TGTGCCACCAGCCAAGGGAACTATGGCTACACCTTC. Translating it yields CATSQGNYGYTF.

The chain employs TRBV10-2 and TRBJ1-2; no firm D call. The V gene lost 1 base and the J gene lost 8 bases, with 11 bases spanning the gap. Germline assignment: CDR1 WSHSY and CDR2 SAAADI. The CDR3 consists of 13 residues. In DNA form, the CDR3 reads TGCGCCAGCAGTGAGTTGAAGGGAAAGGGCTACACCTTC. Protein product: CASSELKGKGYTF.

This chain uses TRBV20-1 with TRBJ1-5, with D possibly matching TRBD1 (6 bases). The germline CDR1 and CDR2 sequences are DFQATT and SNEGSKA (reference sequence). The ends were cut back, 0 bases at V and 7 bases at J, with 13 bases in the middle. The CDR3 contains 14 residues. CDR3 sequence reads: CSARDGGGAQPQHF. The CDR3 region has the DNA TGCAGTGCTAGAGATGGAGGGGGTGCACAGCCCCAGCATTTT.

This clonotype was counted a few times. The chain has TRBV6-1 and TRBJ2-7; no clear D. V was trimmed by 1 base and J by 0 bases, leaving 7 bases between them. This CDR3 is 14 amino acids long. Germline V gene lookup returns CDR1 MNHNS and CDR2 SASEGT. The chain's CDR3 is CASSEGLSSYEQYF. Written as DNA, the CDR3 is TGTGCCAGCAGTGAAGGGCTAAGCTCCTACGAGCAGTACTTC.

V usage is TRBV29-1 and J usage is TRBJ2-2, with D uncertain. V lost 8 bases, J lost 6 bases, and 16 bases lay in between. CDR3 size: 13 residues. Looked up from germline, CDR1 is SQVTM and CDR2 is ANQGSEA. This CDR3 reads CSLWAHRAGELFF. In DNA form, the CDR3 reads TGCAGCCTGTGGGCCCATCGGGCCGGGGAGCTGTTTTTT.

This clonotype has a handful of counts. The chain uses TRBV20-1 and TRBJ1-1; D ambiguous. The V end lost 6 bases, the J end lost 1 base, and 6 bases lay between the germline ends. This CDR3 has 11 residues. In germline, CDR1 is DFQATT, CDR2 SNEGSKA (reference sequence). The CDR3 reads CSARKNTEAFF. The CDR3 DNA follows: TGCAGTGCCAGAAAGAACACTGAAGCTTTCTTT.